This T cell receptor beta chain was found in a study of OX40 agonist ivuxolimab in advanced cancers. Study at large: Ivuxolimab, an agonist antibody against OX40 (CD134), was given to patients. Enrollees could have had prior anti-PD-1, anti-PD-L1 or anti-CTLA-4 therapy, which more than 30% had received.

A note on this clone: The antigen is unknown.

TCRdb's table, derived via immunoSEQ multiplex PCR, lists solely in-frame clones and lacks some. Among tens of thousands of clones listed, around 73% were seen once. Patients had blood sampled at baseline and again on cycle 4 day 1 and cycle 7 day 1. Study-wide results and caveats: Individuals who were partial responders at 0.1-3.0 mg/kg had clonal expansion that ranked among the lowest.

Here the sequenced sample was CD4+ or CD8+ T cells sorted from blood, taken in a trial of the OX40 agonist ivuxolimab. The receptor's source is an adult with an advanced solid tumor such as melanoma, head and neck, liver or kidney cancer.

DNA for the CDR3: TGTGCCAGCAGCTCCAGCGGGGGAGTCGGCAATCAGCCCCAGCATTTT. Translated: CASSSSGGVGNQPQHF. The rearrangement joins TRBV11-2 to TRBJ1-5, with D possibly matching TRBD1 (5 bases). Germline loops: CDR1 SGHAT, CDR2 FQNNGV. V dropped 4 bases and J dropped 2 bases, with 15 bases sitting between them. The CDR3 sequence is 16 residues long.